The T cell receptor beta chain described here comes from a study of T cells after posttransplantation cyclophosphamide. Study outcomes and limitations: Recipient CMV seropositivity and CMV reactivation strongly tracked TRB clonality.

Some clones are missing from TCRdb's copy, which holds only in-frame ones; the method was immunoSEQ multiplex PCR. The table lists 25,000 to 35,000 clones, 80% to 90% of them singletons. About this clone: Its antigen remains unknown.

Peripheral blood was collected from the related graft donor on the marrow donation day. This receptor was obtained from a man aged 45 to 65. Sequencing was performed on PBMCs.

CDR3: CASSYGGQSSYEQYF. CDR3 sequence (DNA): TGTGCCAGCAGTTACGGGGGACAGAGCTCCTACGAGCAGTACTTC. This sequence joins TRBV6-5 and TRBJ2-7, with 7 bases matching TRBD1. The ends lost 2 bases at V and 0 bases at J; junction bases unmatched: 4. The CDR3 has 15 residues. Germline loops: CDR1 MNHEY, CDR2 SVGAGI.